This TCR beta chain originates from a study of metastatic and nonmetastatic thyroid tumors. The overall study: Where malignant and benign thyroid patients were concerned, repertoires were compared across blood and tumor or nodule tissue.

As originally analysed: Building a distant-metastasis classifier for papillary thyroid cancer drew on CDR3 differences across clinicopathological groups. TCRdb reanalyzed the PCR reads via MiXCR. These V and J calls are TCRdb output, not the study's own analysis. The sample includes roughly 58,000 clones, about 3.8% seen only once; the top ten take around 24%. Every patient was untreated before thyroid surgery. As to this clone: Its antigen is unknown.

Study outcomes and limitations: Reported TCR beta diversity, measured in blood and tumor, was significantly higher for malignant thyroid tumors than for benign nodules.

Sequencing was done on a sample of blood. This clonotype originated in a female donor with papillary thyroid cancer or a benign thyroid nodule (not recorded which). Some clones in this sample may be carry-over from other donors' samples.

The CDR3 reads CASSQGTSRVNEQFF. The CDR3 DNA reads TGTGCCAGCAGCCAAGGGACTAGTAGGGTCAATGAGCAGTTCTTC. V is TRBV7-9 and J is TRBJ2-1, with TRBD2 matching over 8 bases. The CDR3 totals 15 residues. With 5 bases clipped from V and 6 bases from J, the junction kept 9 bases outside the gene matches. The germline V gene has CDR1 SEHNR and CDR2 FQNEAQ (reference sequence).